Listed below are T cell receptor beta chains from one sample, sequenced in a study of shared clonotypes between healthy human individuals. Assay: immunoSEQ multiplex PCR; the TCRdb copy retains only in-frame clones and omits some. The data show fewer than 1.8 million clones, approximately 98.5% seen once. The specimen was naive CD4+ T cells sorted from blood. These receptor sequences come from a man under 40 in good health. The CDR3 runs from the conserved cysteine through the conserved F or W. Fields, in order: clone size, V gene, J gene, D gene, CDR3 DNA, CDR3 protein. D genes are given only for firm matches. The listing skips clone size in some rows; elsewhere it reads once, few, many or a size class.

clone_size: .; v_call: TRBV5-1; j_call: TRBJ2-2; d_call: TRBD2; cdr3_nt: TGCGCCAGCAGCTTGGGGTTAGCGGGAGGAGTCACCGGGGAGCTGTTTTTT; cdr3_aa: CASSLGLAGGVTGELFF
clone_size: .; v_call: TRBV4-1; j_call: TRBJ1-5; d_call: TRBD1; cdr3_nt: TGCGCCAGCAGCCAGATCCGGACAGGAGGACATCAGCCCCAGCATTTT; cdr3_aa: CASSQIRTGGHQPQHF
clone_size: once; v_call: TRBV28; j_call: TRBJ1-1; d_call: TRBD1; cdr3_nt: TGTGCCAGCAGTTTAGACAGGGCTGGTGAAGCTTTCTTT; cdr3_aa: CASSLDRAGEAFF
clone_size: .; v_call: TRBV18; j_call: TRBJ2-7; d_call: TRBD2; cdr3_nt: TGTGCCAGCTCACTAGCGGGAGGTCTGTCCTACGAGCAGTACTTC; cdr3_aa: CASSLAGGLSYEQYF
clone_size: .; v_call: TRBV5-8; j_call: TRBJ2-3; d_call: TRBD2; cdr3_nt: TGTGCCAGCAGCACCGCGGGGGGCAAGGCAGATACGCAGTATTTT; cdr3_aa: CASSTAGGKADTQYF
clone_size: .; v_call: TRBV15; j_call: TRBJ2-7; d_call: TRBD2; cdr3_nt: TGTGCCACCAGCAAATTTCTAGCGGTCTCCTACGAGCAGTACTTC; cdr3_aa: CATSKFLAVSYEQYF
clone_size: once; v_call: TRBV5-5; j_call: TRBJ1-4; d_call: .; cdr3_nt: TGTGCCAGCAGCTTGGGAGATCTTAATGAAAAACTGTTTTTT; cdr3_aa: CASSLGDLNEKLFF
clone_size: .; v_call: TRBV7-6; j_call: TRBJ1-2; d_call: TRBD1; cdr3_nt: TGTGCCAGCATCACTAGTCGGGACAGGTCTAACTATGGCTACACCTTC; cdr3_aa: CASITSRDRSNYGYTF
clone_size: once; v_call: TRBV5-1; j_call: TRBJ1-1; d_call: .; cdr3_nt: TGCGCCAGCAGCTTCGTGGAATGGACTGAAGCTTTCTTT; cdr3_aa: CASSFVEWTEAFF
clone_size: .; v_call: TRBV7-3; j_call: TRBJ1-1; d_call: TRBD1; cdr3_nt: TGTGCCAGCAGCCGACAGGGACCAAACACTGAAGCTTTCTTT; cdr3_aa: CASSRQGPNTEAFF
clone_size: once; v_call: TRBV7-9; j_call: TRBJ2-2; d_call: .; cdr3_nt: TGTGCCAGCAGCTTTACAGGAGCCACCGGGGAGCTGTTTTTT; cdr3_aa: CASSFTGATGELFF
clone_size: .; v_call: TRBV7-9; j_call: TRBJ1-5; d_call: TRBD1; cdr3_nt: TGTGCCAGCAGCTTTACAGGGGATCAGCCCCAGCATTTT; cdr3_aa: CASSFTGDQPQHF
clone_size: .; v_call: TRBV18; j_call: TRBJ1-1; d_call: TRBD1; cdr3_nt: TGTGCCAGCTCACCTACCGGGACAGCCAGAGGCGACACTGAAGCTTTCTTT; cdr3_aa: CASSPTGTARGDTEAFF
clone_size: .; v_call: TRBV4-1; j_call: TRBJ2-1; d_call: .; cdr3_nt: TGCGCCAGCAGCCCGTCCGCGACTTGGTTGGATGAGCAGTTCTTC; cdr3_aa: CASSPSATWLDEQFF
clone_size: .; v_call: TRBV28; j_call: TRBJ2-2; d_call: .; cdr3_nt: TGTGCCAGCACCCCCGTAACCGGGGAGCTGTTTTTT; cdr3_aa: CASTPVTGELFF
clone_size: .; v_call: TRBV19; j_call: TRBJ2-7; d_call: .; cdr3_nt: TGTGCCAGTAGTATTTCTGGGCCGGTCACCGAGCAGTACTTC; cdr3_aa: CASSISGPVTEQYF
clone_size: .; v_call: TRBV6-1; j_call: TRBJ2-1; d_call: .; cdr3_nt: TGTGCCAGCACTCAAGGGGGGGCAGGGAGGGGTGAGCAGTTCTTC; cdr3_aa: CASTQGGAGRGEQFF
clone_size: .; v_call: TRBV5-1; j_call: TRBJ1-4; d_call: .; cdr3_nt: TGCGCCAGCAGCTTGTCTCGTCGTCATGGTGAAAAACTGTTTTTT; cdr3_aa: CASSLSRRHGEKLFF
clone_size: .; v_call: TRBV5-1; j_call: TRBJ2-1; d_call: TRBD2; cdr3_nt: TGCGCCAGCAGCACGGGACTAGCGGTATACAATGAGCAGTTCTTC; cdr3_aa: CASSTGLAVYNEQFF
clone_size: once; v_call: TRBV28; j_call: TRBJ2-7; d_call: .; cdr3_nt: TGTGCCAGCAGTTTATCGGCTCGGCTCTACGAGCAGTACTTC; cdr3_aa: CASSLSARLYEQYF
clone_size: .; v_call: TRBV19; j_call: TRBJ2-3; d_call: .; cdr3_nt: TGTGCCAGTGCTTTGGCAGATACGCAGTATTTT; cdr3_aa: CASALADTQYF
clone_size: .; v_call: TRBV19; j_call: TRBJ1-1; d_call: TRBD1; cdr3_nt: TGTGCCAGTTCTAACAGGGGGCGGACTGAAGCTTTCTTT; cdr3_aa: CASSNRGRTEAFF
clone_size: .; v_call: TRBV10-2; j_call: TRBJ2-5; d_call: .; cdr3_nt: TGCGCCAGCAGTGTTATCAGGGTTGGGGCGCAAGAGACCCAGTACTTC; cdr3_aa: CASSVIRVGAQETQYF
clone_size: .; v_call: TRBV18; j_call: TRBJ2-7; d_call: .; cdr3_nt: TGTGCCAGCTCACCGATCGGGCCCCAGGAGCAGTACTTC; cdr3_aa: CASSPIGPQEQYF
clone_size: .; v_call: TRBV5-1; j_call: TRBJ2-1; d_call: TRBD2; cdr3_nt: TGCGCCAGCAGCTTGGGTCCGGGAGGGCCAAGCGATGAGCAGTTCTTC; cdr3_aa: CASSLGPGGPSDEQFF
clone_size: .; v_call: TRBV11-3; j_call: TRBJ2-1; d_call: TRBD2; cdr3_nt: TGTGCCAGCAGCACGGGACTAGCGGCCTACAATGAGCAGTTCTTC; cdr3_aa: CASSTGLAAYNEQFF
clone_size: once; v_call: TRBV18; j_call: TRBJ2-7; d_call: .; cdr3_nt: TGTGCCAGCTCACTCGAGGGGAGCTCCTACGAGCAGTACTTC; cdr3_aa: CASSLEGSSYEQYF
clone_size: .; v_call: TRBV11-3; j_call: TRBJ2-3; d_call: .; cdr3_nt: TGTGCCAGCAGCTCCCAGGGAACTACAGATACGCAGTATTTT; cdr3_aa: CASSSQGTTDTQYF
clone_size: .; v_call: TRBV14; j_call: TRBJ2-7; d_call: .; cdr3_nt: TGTGCCAGCAGCCAAGATCGTACGGGAGAGGAAAACGAGCAGTACTTC; cdr3_aa: CASSQDRTGEENEQYF
clone_size: .; v_call: TRBV7-9; j_call: TRBJ2-3; d_call: TRBD1; cdr3_nt: TGTGCCAGCAGCCGACAGACAGGGCCAGATACGCAGTATTTT; cdr3_aa: CASSRQTGPDTQYF
clone_size: .; v_call: TRBV2; j_call: TRBJ2-3; d_call: .; cdr3_nt: TGTGCCAGCAGTGTGGGGAGGAGGTTGGGAGATACGCAGTATTTT; cdr3_aa: CASSVGRRLGDTQYF
clone_size: .; v_call: TRBV7-8; j_call: TRBJ1-1; d_call: TRBD1; cdr3_nt: TGTGCCAGCAGCCCGGACAGGGCGAACACTGAAGCTTTCTTT; cdr3_aa: CASSPDRANTEAFF
clone_size: .; v_call: TRBV7-3; j_call: TRBJ1-1; d_call: .; cdr3_nt: TGTGCCAGTAACAAGGCGAGGGACACTGAAGCTTTCTTT; cdr3_aa: CASNKARDTEAFF
clone_size: .; v_call: TRBV27; j_call: TRBJ2-1; d_call: .; cdr3_nt: TGTGCCAGCAGTTCAAACAGGCCCCCGCCATACAATGAGCAGTTCTTC; cdr3_aa: CASSSNRPPPYNEQFF
clone_size: .; v_call: TRBV5-1; j_call: TRBJ2-7; d_call: .; cdr3_nt: TGCGCCAGCCGCCGGGGGCGGGAGTCGAACGAGCAGTACTTC; cdr3_aa: CASRRGRESNEQYF
clone_size: once; v_call: TRBV5-5; j_call: TRBJ2-2; d_call: TRBD1; cdr3_nt: TGTGCCAGCAGCACCAGGGGGAGCTTCACCGGGGAGCTGTTTTTT; cdr3_aa: CASSTRGSFTGELFF
clone_size: .; v_call: TRBV28; j_call: TRBJ2-7; d_call: .; cdr3_nt: TGTGCCAGCAGCGCCTTTAACGAGCAGTACTTC; cdr3_aa: CASSAFNEQYF
clone_size: .; v_call: TRBV18; j_call: TRBJ1-4; d_call: .; cdr3_nt: TGTGCCAGCTCACCATCGCCACCAGGTGTGGGTGAAAAACTGTTTTTT; cdr3_aa: CASSPSPPGVGEKLFF
clone_size: .; v_call: TRBV5-4; j_call: TRBJ2-6; d_call: .; cdr3_nt: TGTGCCAGCAGCTTGGGGGGGGATACTGGGGCCAACGTCCTGACTTTC; cdr3_aa: CASSLGGDTGANVLTF
clone_size: .; v_call: TRBV7-9; j_call: TRBJ2-7; d_call: .; cdr3_nt: TGTGCCAGCAGCTCAGGACAGTACTCCTACGAGCAGTACTTC; cdr3_aa: CASSSGQYSYEQYF
clone_size: once; v_call: TRBV5-1; j_call: TRBJ2-3; d_call: .; cdr3_nt: TGCGCCAGCAGTCATCTCCAAGGCACAGATACGCAGTATTTT; cdr3_aa: CASSHLQGTDTQYF
clone_size: .; v_call: TRBV6-5; j_call: TRBJ1-2; d_call: .; cdr3_nt: TGTGCCAGCAGTTACGAGGGTTGGGGCTACACCTTC; cdr3_aa: CASSYEGWGYTF
clone_size: .; v_call: TRBV18; j_call: TRBJ1-2; d_call: .; cdr3_nt: TGTGCCAGCTCACCGGAGGTTAACTATGGCTACACCTTC; cdr3_aa: CASSPEVNYGYTF
clone_size: .; v_call: TRBV19; j_call: TRBJ1-1; d_call: TRBD1; cdr3_nt: TGTGCCAGTAGTATTGGGACAGCTCAGTACACTGAAGCTTTCTTT; cdr3_aa: CASSIGTAQYTEAFF
clone_size: .; v_call: TRBV5-6; j_call: TRBJ1-5; d_call: .; cdr3_nt: TGTGCCAGCAGCTTGAGCAATCAGCCCCAGCATTTT; cdr3_aa: CASSLSNQPQHF
clone_size: .; v_call: TRBV7-9; j_call: TRBJ1-4; d_call: .; cdr3_nt: TGTGCCAGCAGCTTAGATTTAGGGGCTGGAGAAAAACTGTTTTTT; cdr3_aa: CASSLDLGAGEKLFF
clone_size: .; v_call: TRBV11-3; j_call: TRBJ2-5; d_call: TRBD1; cdr3_nt: TGTGCCAGCAGCCGGTCCGGGACAGAAGAGACCCAGTACTTC; cdr3_aa: CASSRSGTEETQYF
clone_size: .; v_call: TRBV10-3; j_call: TRBJ2-1; d_call: .; cdr3_nt: TGTGCCACCTCGGAGGGAAGCTCCTACAATGAGCAGTTCTTC; cdr3_aa: CATSEGSSYNEQFF
clone_size: .; v_call: TRBV7-9; j_call: TRBJ2-1; d_call: TRBD2; cdr3_nt: TGTGCCAGCAGCTTATGGTTAGCGGGAGAGTACAATGAGCAGTTCTTC; cdr3_aa: CASSLWLAGEYNEQFF
clone_size: .; v_call: TRBV6-4; j_call: TRBJ2-2; d_call: .; cdr3_nt: TGTGCCAGCAGTGACTCGAACGGGCGCGGGGAGCTGTTTTTT; cdr3_aa: CASSDSNGRGELFF